The 30 T cell receptor beta chains presented below share a single source sample, sequenced in a study of blood T cell repertoires in COVID-19 (dated by TCRdb to the early 2020s). Libraries were made using the immunoSEQ multiplex PCR assay. TCRdb stores this immuneACCESS table with in-frame sequences only. Part of the clones is absent; in the studies checked, under half of the shortfall reflects unresolved V genes, and no reason is known for the rest. Across this sample there are around 270,000 clones, with around 84% seen only once. The leading ten clones occupy 4.2% of the sample. The sequenced sample consisted of peripheral blood. These receptors came from a man aged 55 to 70 with acute or convalescent COVID-19.

For the CDR3, the DNA is TGTGCCAGCAGACCTACTAGCGGGAGCCCCCCTTACGCAGATACGCAGTATTTT. The encoded protein is CASRPTSGSPPYADTQYF. This sequence joins TRBV11-2 and TRBJ2-3; TRBD2 agrees at 11 bases. Germline V lookup: CDR1 SGHAT, CDR2 FQNNGV. The CDR3 totals 18 residues. With V trimmed by 6 bases and J by 4 bases, 15 bases remained unmatched. The full variable domain, rest sourced from reference TRBV11-2 and TRBJ2-3, is EAGVAQSPRYKIIEKRQSVAFWCNPISGHATLYWYQQILGQGPKLLIQFQNNGVVDDSQLPKDRFSAERLKGVDSTLKIQPAKLEDSAVYLCASRPTSGSPPYADTQYFGPGTRLTVL.

There are a few counts of this clone. The rearrangement links TRBV7-3 to TRBJ2-7, with D tentatively TRBD1 (6 bases). This CDR3 has 16 residues. Trimming left V 3 bases short and J 2 bases short, with 17 bases between. The V gene's germline CDR1 is SGHTA and CDR2 FQGTGA. The CDR3 region is CASSLIAGDGPYEQYF. DNA for the CDR3: TGTGCCAGCAGCTTGATAGCAGGGGACGGCCCCTACGAGCAGTACTTC.

The chain has TRBV28 and TRBJ2-1; 15 bases agree with TRBD2. Germline V gene lookup returns CDR1 MDHEN and CDR2 SYDVKM. The V segment lost 3 bases and the J segment 2 bases; nucleotides outside the gene matches: 5. The CDR3 spans 18 residues. CDR3: CASSFPGLAGGPYNEQFF. The CDR3 DNA reads as TGTGCCAGCAGTTTCCCCGGACTAGCGGGAGGGCCCTACAATGAGCAGTTCTTC.

This clone occurred a few times. The J gene is TRBJ2-3, the V gene TRBV6-1; 8 bases are shared with TRBD2. The V and J ends lost 6 bases and 5 bases, in that order; junction bases with no gene match: 10. Germline V gives CDR1 MNHNS, CDR2 SASEGT. CDR3 size: 15 residues. Here the CDR3 reads CASSFSGERKDTQYF. The CDR3 nucleotides are TGTGCCAGCAGCTTTAGCGGGGAAAGGAAAGATACGCAGTATTTT.

This clone appeared once. The chain recombines TRBV9 with TRBJ2-7, with 14 bases matching TRBD2. The CDR3 extends over 18 amino acids. The V segment lost 3 bases and the J segment 1 base; nucleotides outside the gene matches: 9. Germline CDR1 reads SGDLS; CDR2 reads YYNGEE. This chain's CDR3 is CASSEGTSGRGGSYEQYF. The CDR3 coding sequence is TGTGCCAGCAGCGAGGGGACTAGCGGGAGAGGGGGATCCTACGAGCAGTACTTC.

The chain recombines TRBV3-1 (or the pseudogene TRBV3-2) with TRBJ1-5; 11 bases align to TRBD1. Germline-derived CDR1 and CDR2 are LGHDT and YNNKEL (reference sequence). With V trimmed by 1 base and J by 6 bases, 2 bases remained unmatched. This CDR3 spans 15 amino acids. The CDR3 spells CASSQGTGGFQPQHF. The DNA for the CDR3 is TGTGCCAGCAGCCAAGGGACAGGGGGCTTTCAGCCCCAGCATTTT.

J is TRBJ1-2 and V is TRBV27; 9 bases agree with TRBD1. The J segment lost 3 bases and the V segment lost 6 bases, leaving 8 bases of the junction unmatched. The CDR3 is made up of 15 amino acids. CDR1 MNHEY and CDR2 SMNVEV come from the germline V gene (reference sequence). DNA of the CDR3: TGTGCCAGCAGACCCTGGGACAGGGAAGACTATGGCTACACCTTC. As protein: CASRPWDREDYGYTF.

The rearrangement links TRBV5-4 to TRBJ2-2; 8 nucleotides line up with TRBD1. The junction had 2 bases not matched to a gene; V was cut back by 1 base and J by 0 bases. Germline-derived CDR1 and CDR2 are SGHNT and YYREEE (reference sequence). This CDR3 region has 16 residues. CDR3 amino acids: CASSLQGATNTGELFF. The CDR3 nucleotides read TGTGCCAGCAGCTTGCAGGGGGCGACGAACACCGGGGAGCTGTTTTTT.

The chain joins TRBV20-1 to TRBJ2-1, with a weak D call TRBD1 (5 bases). The CDR3 has 11 amino acids. From germline, CDR1 is DFQATT and CDR2 SNEGSKA (reference sequence). The V gene lost 3 bases and the J gene lost 5 bases, with 5 bases spanning the gap. This CDR3 reads CSARGHNEQFF. The CDR3 DNA is TGCAGTGCTAGGGGGCACAATGAGCAGTTCTTC.

The table lists this clone with a count of one. The chain joins TRBV5-1 to TRBJ1-1; TRBD1 matches at 8 bases. Trimming removed 3 bases from V and 4 bases from J; junction bases left unmatched: 11. CDR1 is SGHRS, CDR2 YFSETQ, per germline. The CDR3 extends over 16 amino acids. The CDR3 sequence is CASSSTGGHRITEAFF. The CDR3 DNA follows: TGCGCCAGCAGCTCCACAGGGGGGCATCGAATCACTGAAGCTTTCTTT.

This chain uses TRBV13 with TRBJ1-3; D is undetermined. The CDR3 is made up of 15 amino acids. Germline CDR1 PRHDT, CDR2 FYEKMQ (reference sequence). V was clipped by 0 bases and J by 4 bases, with 10 bases between them. CDR3 sequence: CASSLGRGGGNTIYF. The CDR3 nucleotides are TGTGCCAGCAGCTTAGGCCGAGGCGGAGGAAACACCATATATTTT.

The chain has TRBV4-1 and TRBJ1-2, with D hard to call. Germline loops: CDR1 MGHRA, CDR2 YSYEKL. The V end was cut by 1 base, the J end by 4 bases, with 13 bases between. There are 15 residues in the CDR3. CDR3: CASSQVDTRGYGYTF. The DNA for the CDR3 is TGCGCCAGCAGCCAAGTAGACACCCGGGGCTATGGCTACACCTTC.

The V call is TRBV4-3, the J call TRBJ2-2; D is uncertain. The ends were cut back, 1 base at V and 0 bases at J, with 9 bases in the middle. The length of the CDR3 is 16 residues. Germline V gene lookup returns CDR1 LGHNA and CDR2 YSLEER. The CDR3 nucleotides are TGCGCCAGCAGCCAAGTAACAGCCGCGAACACCGGGGAGCTGTTTTTT. This gives the protein CASSQVTAANTGELFF.

The genes are TRBV6-5 and TRBJ1-2, with D possibly matching TRBD1 (6 bases). V lost 4 bases, J lost 4 bases, and 13 bases lay in between. This CDR3 has 14 amino acids. The germline gives CDR1 MNHEY, CDR2 SVGAGI. The CDR3: CASSSPTGSYGYTF. The CDR3 nucleotides read TGTGCCAGCAGTTCCCCGACAGGATCCTATGGCTACACCTTC.

This clone turned up a few times. The chain employs TRBV7-2 and TRBJ2-3; D gene unclear. The V gene lost 2 bases and the J gene lost 0 bases, with 12 bases spanning the gap. The CDR3 loop spans 16 amino acids. Germline V gene sequence: CDR1 SGHTA, CDR2 FQGNSA. CDR3 sequence reads: CASSLRGGFSTDTQYF. DNA for the CDR3: TGTGCCAGCAGCTTACGCGGCGGCTTTAGCACAGATACGCAGTATTTT.

This clone appeared a single time. V usage is TRBV5-1 and J usage is TRBJ2-5, with TRBD2 identical over 8 bases. Germline loops: CDR1 SGHRS, CDR2 YFSETQ. The V segment lost 0 bases and the J segment 8 bases; nucleotides outside the gene matches: 18. The CDR3 totals 18 residues. CDR3 region: CASSLEGGLGGIKKTQYF. In DNA, the CDR3 is TGCGCCAGCAGCTTGGAGGGGGGACTAGGAGGAATTAAGAAAACCCAGTACTTC.

The rearrangement uses TRBV28 and TRBJ2-4, with D possibly TRBD1 on 6 matching bases. Germline CDR1 and CDR2: MDHEN and SYDVKM. This CDR3 has 14 residues. V lost 3 bases, J lost 1 base, and 7 bases lay in between. DNA of the CDR3: TGTGCCAGCAGTTTCCAGGGGGCCAAAAACATTCAGTACTTC. This encodes CASSFQGAKNIQYF.

This chain uses TRBV28 with TRBJ2-7; the D gene is possibly TRBD1 (5 bases). Germline lookup yields CDR1 MDHEN and CDR2 SYDVKM. The CDR3 sequence is 13 residues long. V was shortened by 4 bases and J by 7 bases, with 14 bases between the two germline ends. The CDR3 is CASSSDTPGEQYF. The DNA for the CDR3 is TGTGCCAGCAGTTCGGACACCCCAGGGGAGCAGTACTTC.

Only a few counts were recorded for this clone. The chain couples TRBV5-6 to TRBJ1-3; D is uncertain. Germline V gene lookup returns CDR1 SGHDT and CDR2 YYEEEE. Between the trimmed V and J ends, which lost 1 base and 3 bases, there was a span of 20 bases. The CDR3 extends over 18 amino acids. CDR3 protein: CASSLSLVRGLGGNTIYF. CDR3 bases: TGTGCCAGCAGCTTGTCTTTGGTTCGTGGACTGGGTGGAAACACCATATATTTT.

The chain employs TRBV5-8 and TRBJ1-5; no definite D call. V dropped 0 bases and J dropped 6 bases, with 22 bases sitting between them. Germline CDR1 SGHTS, CDR2 YDEGEE. The CDR3 is made up of 18 amino acids. The DNA of the CDR3 is TGTGCCAGCAGCTTGGGAAGGACTAGCTTTATACAAGGTCAGCCCCAGCATTTT. Amino acids: CASSLGRTSFIQGQPQHF.

This rearrangement joins TRBV10-3 to TRBJ2-7; 8 bases fit TRBD1. This CDR3 contains 15 residues. V shed 10 bases, J shed 0 bases, and the junction held 11 bases outside the gene matches. Germline V lookup: CDR1 ENHRY, CDR2 SYGVKD. CDR3 sequence: CASTLGDRSSYEQYF. In nucleotides, the CDR3 is TGTGCCAGCACTCTCGGGGACAGGAGCTCCTACGAGCAGTACTTC.

The chain couples TRBV7-3 to TRBJ2-6; no reliable D call. V lost 4 bases and J lost 2, with 9 bases in between. Germline loops: CDR1 SGHTA, CDR2 FQGTGA. The CDR3 covers 15 residues. CDR3 protein: CASSSRQPGANVLTF. For the CDR3, the DNA is TGTGCCAGCAGCTCTCGACAACCTGGGGCCAACGTCCTGACTTTC.

The sample holds a few counts of this clone. This chain joins TRBV2 and TRBJ1-2; 7 bases are shared with TRBD1. The CDR3 loop spans 14 amino acids. Germline assignment: CDR1 SNHLY and CDR2 FYNNEI. Unmatched junction bases numbered 8, after V lost 6 bases and J lost 4 bases. The CDR3 sequence: CASRDQTGFYGYTF. CDR3 coding DNA: TGTGCCAGCAGAGACCAGACAGGGTTCTATGGCTACACCTTC. Based on the CDR3 plus reference TRBV2 and TRBJ1-2, the full variable domain is EPEVTQTPSHQVTQMGQEVILRCVPISNHLYFYWYRQILGQKVEFLVSFYNNEISEKSEIFDDQFSVERPDGSNFTLKIRSTKLEDSAMYFCASRDQTGFYGYTFGSGTRLTVV.

V and J are TRBV5-4 and TRBJ2-3; TRBD2 might be the D (5 bases). CDR1 and CDR2 from the germline V gene are SGHNT and YYREEE (reference sequence). V was pared by 3 bases and J by 8 bases, with 13 bases between. This CDR3 is built from 13 residues. The DNA for the CDR3 is TGTGCCAGCAGCTCTGGCGGGCTCCGTACGCAGTATTTT. Translating gives CASSSGGLRTQYF.

The table lists this clone with a count of one. V usage is TRBV25-1 and J usage is TRBJ2-2, with 9 bases that match TRBD1. Germline V CDR1 and CDR2: MGHDK, SYGVNS. The V gene end was trimmed by 6 bases and the J gene end by 4 bases; junction bases not matched to a gene: 9. This CDR3 region has 16 residues. For the CDR3, the DNA is TGTGCCAGCAGGCAAGACGGGACAGGGAGCACCGGGGAGCTGTTTTTT. The encoded protein is CASRQDGTGSTGELFF.

This clone was detected only a few times. V gene TRBV29-1 combines with J gene TRBJ2-7; 8 nucleotides line up with TRBD2. CDR3 length: 14 amino acids. Germline values: CDR1 SQVTM, CDR2 ANQGSEA. The V segment lost 2 bases and the J segment 0 bases; nucleotides outside the gene matches: 3. This CDR3 reads CSVERLAGSYEQYF. The DNA for the CDR3 is TGCAGCGTTGAAAGGCTAGCGGGCTCCTACGAGCAGTACTTC.

V gene TRBV6-2 or TRBV6-3 combines with J gene TRBJ2-5, with a weak D call TRBD2 (5 bases). The CDR3 runs to 17 residues. Per germline, CDR1 MNHEY and CDR2 SVGEGT. Deletions cut 0 bases from V and 5 bases from J, with 19 bases between. The CDR3 is CASSYSSFTGLAETQYF. As DNA, the CDR3 is TGTGCCAGCAGTTACTCGAGTTTTACGGGGTTGGCGGAGACCCAGTACTTC.

This chain links TRBV30 with TRBJ2-7, with 8 bases identical to TRBD1. The CDR3 is made up of 12 amino acids. CDR1 is GTSNPN and CDR2 is SVGIG in the germline V gene (reference sequence). The V gene end was trimmed by 2 bases and the J gene end by 4 bases; junction bases not matched to a gene: 1. The CDR3 nucleotides read TGTGCCTGGAGTCGGACAGGGTACGAGCAGTACTTC. Its protein product is CAWSRTGYEQYF.

The chain is built from TRBV11-3 and TRBJ2-3, with 9 bases lining up with TRBD2. The V segment lost 1 base and the J segment 9 bases; nucleotides outside the gene matches: 8. The CDR3 sequence is 15 residues long. Germline V gene data show CDR1 as SGHNT and CDR2 as YENEEA. The CDR3 DNA follows: TGTGCCAGCAGCTTAGGTGGAGCGGGAGGAGACACGCAGTATTTT. Its protein is CASSLGGAGGDTQYF.

The chain links TRBV23-1 to TRBJ2-7, with 7 nucleotides matching TRBD2. TRBV23-1 is assigned to the ORF class and has an uncertain function. V lost 1 base to trimming and J lost 2 bases; unmatched junction nucleotides: 2. This CDR3 region has 14 residues. The CDR3 DNA follows: TGCGCCAGCAGTCAATGGGGGGGGGCCTACGAGCAGTACTTC. Translated: CASSQWGGAYEQYF.